These 13 T cell receptor beta chains share one sample of origin, sequenced in a study of CD8 T cells in ankylosing spondylitis. TCRdb re-derived calls from the 5' RACE reads in MiXCR, one entry per CDR3 protein. The sample yields approximately 150,000 distinct CDR3 sequences, roughly 10% seen once. The source material was blood, either unsorted or a sorted T cell fraction (not recorded which). These TCRs come from a female donor with ankylosing spondylitis or in good health (not recorded which).

This chain joins TRBV5-6 and TRBJ1-3; no reliable D call. Trimming left V 2 bases short and J 1 base short, with 10 bases between. Germline loops: CDR1 SGHDT, CDR2 YYEEEE. This CDR3 is 15 amino acids long. The CDR3 bases are TGTGCCAGCAGCTTTCAGGTTCGGTCTGGAAACACCATATATTTT. Translated: CASSFQVRSGNTIYF.

This clonotype has a handful of counts. The chain carries TRBV2 and TRBJ2-3; D perhaps matches TRBD2 (5 bases). CDR1 SNHLY and CDR2 FYNNEI come from the germline V gene. Trimming removed 6 bases from V and 0 bases from J, with 13 bases in between. The CDR3 consists of 15 residues. Here the CDR3 DNA reads TGTGCCAGCAGCCCAGGACGGGAAAGCACAGATACGCAGTATTTT. Amino acid sequence: CASSPGRESTDTQYF.

This clonotype was seen a handful of times. The genes are TRBV6-2 or TRBV6-3 and TRBJ2-5, with 8 nucleotides matching TRBD1. The junction had 11 bases not matched to a gene; V was cut back by 6 bases and J by 5 bases. The CDR3 runs to 15 residues. CDR1 and CDR2 (germline): MNHEY, SVGEGT. DNA for the CDR3: TGTGCCAGCAGCCCGGGACAGGACCCAGGGGAGACCCAGTACTTC. Translation: CASSPGQDPGETQYF.

This chain uses TRBV15 with TRBJ1-6; 10 positions agree with TRBD1. The CDR3 contains 17 residues. Germline V gene lookup returns CDR1 LNHNV and CDR2 YYDKDF (reference sequence). The junction had 9 bases not matched to a gene; V was cut back by 0 bases and J by 10 bases. The CDR3 is CATSRDSPGQGHSPLHF. CDR3 coding DNA: TGTGCCACCAGCAGAGACTCTCCGGGACAGGGGCACTCACCCCTCCACTTT.

The rearrangement joins TRBV6-2 or TRBV6-3 to TRBJ2-7; 8 bases are shared with TRBD2. The length of the CDR3 is 15 residues. Germline lookup yields CDR1 MNHEY and CDR2 SVGEGT. V lost 0 bases and J lost 3; bases outside the gene matches: 4. The CDR3 region has the DNA TGTGCCAGCAGTTACTCAGTAGCGGGAAACTACGAGCAGTACTTC. Translation: CASSYSVAGNYEQYF.

This clonotype was detected many times. V gene TRBV7-8 combines with J gene TRBJ2-1; D gene ambiguous. The germline V and J ends were trimmed by 5 bases and 8 bases, with 22 bases remaining between them. Germline values: CDR1 SGHVS, CDR2 FQNEAQ. CDR3 size: 16 residues. In nucleotides, the CDR3 is TGTGCCAGCAGCCGCCACGGCGGCGTTGAGATAGATGAGCAGTTCTTC. It yields the protein CASSRHGGVEIDEQFF.

This chain links TRBV7-6 with TRBJ2-2; TRBD2 matches 10 bases. The CDR3 totals 15 residues. Germline V gives CDR1 SGHVS, CDR2 FNYEAQ. V gave up 3 bases and J gave up 7 bases; unmatched junction bases: 5. CDR3 in DNA: TGTGCCAGCAGCTTCCTAGCGGGAGAAGGCGGGGAGCTGTTTTTT. Amino acid sequence: CASSFLAGEGGELFF.

A few counts support this clonotype. J is TRBJ2-1 and V is TRBV10-3; 10 bases are a match to TRBD1. There are 15 residues in the CDR3. Germline V gene data show CDR1 as ENHRY and CDR2 as SYGVKD. V dropped 8 bases and J dropped 8; count of bases not matched to a gene: 12. CDR3 nucleotides: TGTGCCATCGGGATCCGACAGGGGGCTGGGTATGAGCAGTTCTTC. Amino acid sequence: CAIGIRQGAGYEQFF.

This clonotype turned up a few times. The chain couples TRBV9 to TRBJ2-6; D gene uncertain. The CDR3 is made up of 14 amino acids. Germline lookup yields CDR1 SGDLS and CDR2 YYNGEE. Trimming took off 3 bases at V and 0 bases at J, with 4 bases between the two ends. The CDR3 DNA reads as TGTGCCAGCAGCGGATACTCTGGGGCCAACGTCCTGACTTTC. Translated: CASSGYSGANVLTF. Filled out from reference TRBV9 and TRBJ2-6, the complete variable domain reads DSGVTQTPKHLITATGQRVTLRCSPRSGDLSVYWYQQSLDQGLQFLIQYYNGEERAKGNILERFSAQQFPDLHSELNLSSLELGDSALYFCASSGYSGANVLTFGAGSRLTVL.

This chain uses TRBV6-2 or TRBV6-3 with TRBJ1-2; D might be TRBD1 (6 bases). V gave up 6 bases and J gave up 8 bases, with 16 bases separating them. The CDR3 has 13 residues. CDR1 MNHEY and CDR2 SVGEGT come from the germline V gene. The CDR3 region has the DNA TGTGCCAGCAGCATCGGACAGCAACTGGGCTACACCTTC. Protein sequence: CASSIGQQLGYTF.

CDR3 nucleotides: TGTGCCAGCAGTTTTAGCGGGGAACACACTGAAGCTTTCTTT. Its translation is CASSFSGEHTEAFF. V is TRBV6-5 and J is TRBJ1-1; no clear D. The germline V gene encodes CDR1 MNHEY and CDR2 SVGAGI. The CDR3 has 14 amino acids. Trimming removed 4 bases from V and 3 bases from J, with 12 bases in between.

This clonotype was counted only a few times. The rearrangement uses TRBV30 and TRBJ2-7; no clear D gene. This CDR3 is built from 15 residues. V lost 3 bases and J lost 1, with 16 bases in between. Germline V gene data show CDR1 as GTSNPN and CDR2 as SVGIG (reference sequence). CDR3: CAWSLPGLASYEQYF. CDR3 sequence (DNA): TGTGCCTGGAGCCTTCCCGGCCTGGCTTCCTACGAGCAGTACTTC.

Only a few counts were recorded for this clonotype. The J gene is TRBJ2-7, the V gene TRBV7-9, with no clear D. Germline V gives CDR1 SEHNR, CDR2 FQNEAQ (reference sequence). The CDR3 sequence is 11 residues long. Trimming took off 5 bases at V and 6 bases at J, with 8 bases between the two ends. The CDR3 sequence: CASSGRTEQYF. In DNA, the CDR3 is TGTGCCAGCAGCGGTAGGACCGAGCAGTACTTC.